These T cell receptor beta chains were read from a single sample in a study of cytomegalovirus exposure and HLA in healthy donors. Clones were sequenced by immunoSEQ multiplex PCR, and TCRdb holds only the in-frame ones, with some missing. The sample holds about 140,000 clones, 70% to 80% seen once. Sequences were obtained from PBMCs. The receptor source for this set is a female donor in good health and CMV-seronegative. Both conserved end residues are trimmed from each CDR3.

V gene	J gene	CDR3 protein
TRBV28	TRBJ1-1	ASSQGTVNTEAF
TRBV10-2	TRBJ2-5	ASNRAGDETQY
TRBV30	TRBJ1-2	ASDLRDSLNYGYT
TRBV10-3	TRBJ2-5	AIAGTKETQY
TRBV6-6	TRBJ2-3	ASSYTLGVDTQY
TRBV7-6	TRBJ1-1	ASSPSRQGEAF
TRBV6-6	TRBJ2-7	ATSGQGSLQQY
TRBV7-2	TRBJ2-3	ASSPGLAGGGDTQY
TRBV10-3	TRBJ1-5	AISAGLLQPQH
TRBV4-3	TRBJ1-4	ASSQGAAGRGREKLF
TRBV7-8	TRBJ1-4	ASSLVAGGPPETKKLF
TRBV6-5	TRBJ2-7	ASSYMDTYEQY
TRBV27	TRBJ2-1	ASSRPGGYNEQF
TRBV27	TRBJ2-1	ASRGLAGVGEQF
TRBV10-1	TRBJ2-1	ASSESIGTDYNEQF
TRBV2	TRBJ2-3	ASGRDRGLDTQY
TRBV30	TRBJ1-6	AWSGDRANSPLH
TRBV9	TRBJ1-1	ASSVVGVNTEAF